This T cell receptor (beta chain) was recorded in a study of cytotoxic CD8 clonotypes in ibrutinib-treated CLL (dated by TCRdb to 2020 to 2022). In the study overall: The cohort included about 15 treatment-naive and eleven to twelve relapsed/refractory patients; roughly 17 were IGHV unmutated. Of the roughly 90 participants in the trial, roughly 26 had longitudinal samples available. Responses were partial in 25 or so patients and complete in 2; after median 68 months follow-up, about 14 stayed in remission and about twelve progressed. All remission and progressive disease samples were collected while patients were still receiving ibrutinib. The response samples were drawn at a median of approximately 12 months into treatment, with a range of about 6 to 36 months. Samples averaged roughly 260,000 productive templates and approximately 100,000 productive rearrangements. Cryopreserved peripheral blood mononuclear cells were obtained prior to treatment, at the time of response, and at either disease progression or sustained remission.

This clone was detected only a few times. What antigen it recognizes has not been identified. No base quality values were provided; no much bigger clone lies one nucleotide off. From its cysteine to its phenylalanine, the CDR3 spans 16 amino acids. Of all the DNA, just the CDR3 is kept, 48 bases in frame from base 1. From a lookup of the germline V gene, CDR1 and CDR2 are SGHRS and YFSETQ. Here V drops 2 bases and J drops 0 bases, and the junction holds 4 bases not matched to any gene. A MiSeq instrument was used for deep resolution sequencing, which targeted depths ranging from 1 in 1 million up to 1 in 200,000 T cells, with coverage averaging 10x for each clonotype. The immunoSEQ hsTCRB Kit was used to generate TCR beta libraries. In the authors' own workflow: Data were analyzed with ImmunoSEQ Data Assistant and ImmunoSEQ Analyzer, with V, D and J genes assigned per IMGT definitions. Clonality, with values ranging from 0 to 1, was calculated as one minus the normalized Shannon entropy of productive rearrangement frequencies. Only overrepresented clonotypes making up at least 0.05% of the repertoire of each patient were included in the public clonotype analysis. About twelve age-matched healthy donor repertoires from immuneACCESS were used as controls for clonality. TCRdb's version of the immuneACCESS table is confined to in-frame rearrangements and falls short of the full clone set. An unresolved V gene accounts for under half of the shortfall where checked; the remainder is of unknown origin. V and J calls and clone size are copied from that table; D and trimming were computed from the DNA. This sample has hundreds of thousands of clones in its table, and 60% to 80% of those were observed once. Clones ranked in the top ten supply 5.9% of the sample.

Overall study results and their limits: Clonality increased at ibrutinib response, stayed stable in sustained remission, and fell back toward baseline at progression. Sampling times were not matched between sustained-remission and progressing patients, and lymph node repertoires were not studied. Baseline clonality was found to be higher than that of age-matched healthy donors and was strongly correlated with circulating CD8+ T-cell counts. Public clonotypes were rare and either shrank or stayed stable during treatment, and the rise in clonality at ibrutinib response reflected expansion of private clonotypes.

This specimen's time point label, per the study, means: about 11 months on ibrutinib. For TCR beta library preparation, approximately 2 micrograms of genomic DNA was extracted from cryopreserved PBMCs. Longitudinal blood samples from CLL patients on ibrutinib monotherapy underwent high-throughput TCR beta sequencing. The patients took part in an open-label, single-center phase 2 trial of ibrutinib monotherapy. The source is a human donor with chronic lymphocytic leukemia. Material: PBMCs, obtained after 12 months of ibrutinib treatment. The chain couples TRBV5-1 to TRBJ2-2, with 7 bases aligning to TRBD2. In nucleotides, the sequence is TGCGCCAGCAGCTTCCGGGGAGGGTCGAACACCGGGGAGCTGTTTTTT. It codes for CASSFRGGSNTGELFF.